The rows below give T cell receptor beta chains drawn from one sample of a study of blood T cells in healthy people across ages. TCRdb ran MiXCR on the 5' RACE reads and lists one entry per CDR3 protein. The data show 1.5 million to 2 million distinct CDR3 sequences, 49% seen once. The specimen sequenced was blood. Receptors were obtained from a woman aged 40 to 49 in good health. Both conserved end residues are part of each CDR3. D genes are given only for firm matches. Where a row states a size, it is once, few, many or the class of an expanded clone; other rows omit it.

CASSQVSGGSYEQYF	TGTGCCAGCAGCCAAGTTAGCGGGGGTTCCTACGAGCAGTACTTC	few	TRBV3-1	TRBJ2-7	TRBD2
CASSPSGNTGELFF	TGTGCCAGCAGCCCTAGCGGGAACACCGGGGAGCTGTTTTTT	.	TRBV11-1	TRBJ2-2	TRBD2
CSVDPGRGETQYF	TGCAGCGTTGACCCAGGAAGGGGGGAGACCCAGTACTTC	few	TRBV29-1	TRBJ2-5	.
CASNVGFQETQYF	TGCGCCAGCAACGTTGGCTTCCAAGAGACCCAGTACTTC	few	TRBV5-1	TRBJ2-5	.
CASSRQASSYNEQFF	TGTGCCAGCAGCCGACAGGCGAGCTCCTACAATGAGCAGTTCTTC	.	TRBV5-6	TRBJ2-1	.
CASSAWTSGGLGGETQYF	TGTGCCAGCAGCGCCTGGACTAGCGGGGGGTTGGGTGGAGAGACCCAGTACTTC	.	TRBV28	TRBJ2-5	TRBD2
CASSLMGANTEAFF	TGTGCCAGCAGCTTGATGGGTGCGAACACTGAAGCTTTCTTT	.	TRBV7-2	TRBJ1-1	.
CATSNGDLGKTQYF	TGTGCCACCAGCAACGGGGACTTAGGGAAGACCCAGTACTTC	few	TRBV15	TRBJ2-5	.
CASSYSPGQSLSNQPQHF	TGTGCCAGCAGTTACTCTCCGGGACAGTCCCTTAGCAATCAGCCCCAGCATTTT	.	TRBV6-2/TRBV6-3	TRBJ1-5	TRBD1
CSAPPAGPENIQYF	TGCAGTGCCCCTCCGGCAGGGCCGGAAAACATTCAGTACTTC	few	TRBV20-1	TRBJ2-4	.
CASSEQGPYEQYF	TGTGCCAGTAGTGAACAGGGGCCCTACGAGCAGTACTTC	.	TRBV14	TRBJ2-7	TRBD1
CSAAPGLHGDTQYF	TGCAGTGCTGCTCCGGGACTGCACGGGGATACGCAGTATTTT	.	TRBV20-1	TRBJ2-3	.
CASAFIDEQFF	TGCGCCAGCGCTTTTATCGATGAGCAGTTCTTC	few	TRBV5-1	TRBJ2-1	.
CASSQTGPSGGLYEQYF	TGTGCCAGCAGCCAAACTGGTCCGAGCGGGGGCCTTTACGAGCAGTACTTC	few	TRBV3-1	TRBJ2-7	TRBD2
CASSWRDSAPTQYF	TGTGCCAGCAGCTGGAGGGACTCCGCCCCTACCCAGTACTTC	.	TRBV7-2	TRBJ2-5	.
CASSQDSRGPETQYF	TGCGCCAGCAGCCAAGATTCGAGAGGGCCGGAGACCCAGTACTTC	few	TRBV4-3	TRBJ2-5	.
CASSLRGRANVLTF	TGTGCCAGCAGTCTCAGGGGAAGGGCCAACGTCCTGACTTTC	.	TRBV6-5	TRBJ2-6	.
CASSQEIQYGETQYF	TGTGCCAGCAGCCAAGAGATACAGTACGGAGAGACCCAGTACTTC	.	TRBV3-1	TRBJ2-5	.
CAGSTDRGNNQPQHF	TGTGCCGGCAGTACGGACAGGGGTAACAATCAGCCCCAGCATTTT	once	TRBV6-5	TRBJ1-5	TRBD1
CASSQDRNGGVWFF	TGCGCCAGCAGCCAAGATCGGAACGGGGGGGTTTGGTTCTTC	few	TRBV4-3	TRBJ2-1	TRBD2
CASSLETSGSTDTQYF	TGTGCCAGCAGCTTAGAGACTAGCGGAAGCACAGATACGCAGTATTTT	few	TRBV7-2	TRBJ2-3	TRBD2
CASSFAGTGDSSPLHF	TGTGCCAGCAGCTTCGCCGGGACAGGGGATTCCTCACCCCTCCACTTT	.	TRBV13	TRBJ1-6	TRBD1
CATSEDRASGYTF	TGTGCCACCAGTGAGGACAGGGCTTCAGGCTACACCTTC	.	TRBV24-1	TRBJ1-2	TRBD1
CASSLDRGQTRDGQYF	TGCGCCAGCAGCTTGGACCGCGGACAGACCCGAGATGGGCAGTACTTC	.	TRBV5-1	TRBJ2-5	.
CASSLGQWANYGYTF	TGTGCCAGCAGCCTGGGACAGTGGGCTAACTATGGCTACACCTTC	.	TRBV7-9	TRBJ1-2	TRBD1
CATSRRTTSADTQYF	TGTGCCACCAGCAGACGAACGACGTCCGCAGATACGCAGTATTTT	.	TRBV15	TRBJ2-3	.
CASSLDPGQGSYEQYF	TGCGCCAGCAGCCTTGACCCGGGACAGGGGAGTTACGAGCAGTACTTC	.	TRBV5-1	TRBJ2-7	TRBD1
CSARGDSQGETQYF	TGCAGTGCTAGAGGGGACAGCCAAGGAGAGACCCAGTACTTC	once	TRBV20-1	TRBJ2-5	TRBD1
CASSVPGQGGSYEQYF	TGTGCCAGCAGTGTTCCGGGACAGGGAGGATCCTACGAGCAGTACTTC	.	TRBV28	TRBJ2-7	TRBD1
CASSGTSGGDDVAGTQYF	TGTGCCAGCTCCGGGACTAGCGGGGGGGATGACGTGGCAGGTACGCAGTATTTT	.	TRBV24-1	TRBJ2-3	TRBD2
CASSPRGTSIHEQYF	TGTGCCAGCAGCCCGAGGGGGACTAGCATCCACGAGCAGTACTTC	.	TRBV7-2	TRBJ2-7	TRBD2
CSARWGTSGRNEQFF	TGCAGTGCCCGCTGGGGTACTAGCGGGCGGAATGAGCAGTTCTTC	.	TRBV20-1	TRBJ2-1	TRBD2
CASSLGLYTEAFF	TGTGCCAGCAGTTTAGGATTGTACACTGAAGCTTTCTTT	.	TRBV27	TRBJ1-1	.
CSARFVSSYNEQFF	TGCAGTGCTAGATTTGTGTCCTCCTACAATGAGCAGTTCTTC	few	TRBV20-1	TRBJ2-1	.
CSAGLSHEQFF	TGCAGTGCCGGACTTAGCCACGAGCAGTTCTTC	few	TRBV20-1	TRBJ2-1	.
CATSGSGRAKNIQYF	TGTGCCACCAGTGGGTCAGGGAGGGCCAAAAACATTCAGTACTTC	.	TRBV24-1	TRBJ2-4	.
CASSDSEGYEQYF	TGTGCCAGCAGTGACTCGGAGGGCTACGAGCAGTACTTC	.	TRBV6-5	TRBJ2-7	.
CASSTGSGDTTDTQYF	TGTGCCAGCAGCACCGGCTCCGGGGACACGACAGATACGCAGTATTTT	few	TRBV11-3	TRBJ2-3	.
CASSQPGRRGGYTF	TGCGCCAGCAGCCAACCCGGAAGACGTGGGGGCTACACCTTC	few	TRBV4-1	TRBJ1-2	.
CASSLRGLGSYNSPLHF	TGTGCCAGCAGTTTGAGGGGTTTAGGCTCCTATAATTCACCCCTCCACTTT	.	TRBV27	TRBJ1-6	.
CASSLEAASNYGYTF	TGCGCCAGCAGCTTGGAGGCAGCTTCTAACTATGGCTACACCTTC	.	TRBV5-1	TRBJ1-2	.
CASSPRGTKDEQYF	TGTGCCAGCAGCCCCAGAGGAACTAAAGACGAGCAGTACTTC	.	TRBV4-2	TRBJ2-7	.
CASSQEEGPSYEQYF	TGCGCCAGCAGCCAAGAAGAGGGTCCCTCCTACGAGCAGTACTTC	.	TRBV4-1	TRBJ2-7	.
CASSLVGQGKKYEQYF	TGTGCCAGCAGCCTCGTCGGACAGGGCAAGAAGTACGAGCAGTACTTC	few	TRBV11-2	TRBJ2-7	TRBD1
CSSNRDRETQYF	TGTTCCAGCAACAGGGATAGGGAGACCCAGTACTTC	.	TRBV28	TRBJ2-5	.
CASSQDLGTGGVNIQYF	TGCGCCAGCAGCCAAGATTTGGGGACAGGGGGCGTAAACATTCAGTACTTC	few	TRBV4-3	TRBJ2-4	TRBD1
CASRRGAQPQHF	TGTGCCAGCAGGAGGGGGGCTCAGCCCCAGCATTTT	few	TRBV6-1	TRBJ1-5	.
CATSRGLAGSYNEQFF	TGTGCCACCAGCAGGGGACTAGCGGGGAGCTACAATGAGCAGTTCTTC	.	TRBV15	TRBJ2-1	TRBD2
CACSPPLPEQFF	TGTGCCTGCAGCCCTCCCCTCCCGGAGCAGTTCTTC	.	TRBV7-2	TRBJ2-1	.
CSAGTADTQCF	TGCAGTGCTGGGACAGCAGATACGCAGTGTTTT	.	TRBV20-1	TRBJ2-3	TRBD1
CASTDTDYEQYF	TGTGCCAGCACCGACACGGACTACGAGCAGTACTTC	.	TRBV28	TRBJ2-7	.
CASSIPFETGTSYEQYF	TGTGCCAGTAGTATCCCTTTCGAGACAGGGACCTCCTACGAGCAGTACTTC	.	TRBV19	TRBJ2-7	TRBD1
CATTGEGVGSNQPQHF	TGTGCCACCACCGGGGAGGGAGTTGGGAGCAATCAGCCCCAGCATTTT	.	TRBV10-3	TRBJ1-5	.
CASSNRSNTDTQYF	TGTGCCAGCAGCAACAGAAGTAACACAGATACGCAGTATTTT	few	TRBV4-2	TRBJ2-3	.
CASSQVLPGQGAIGEQFF	TGCGCCAGCAGCCAAGTCCTCCCGGGACAGGGGGCTATCGGTGAGCAGTTCTTC	once	TRBV4-3	TRBJ2-1	TRBD1
CASSLNAAYNSPLHF	TGTGCCAGCAGCTTAAATGCAGCTTATAATTCACCCCTCCACTTT	.	TRBV7-3	TRBJ1-6	.
CATSRDSPATDTQYF	TGTGCCACCAGCAGAGATAGCCCAGCCACAGATACGCAGTATTTT	.	TRBV15	TRBJ2-3	.
CASSGLGTSGGAGTDTQYF	TGTGCCAGCAGCGGGCTGGGGACTAGCGGGGGGGCTGGCACAGATACGCAGTATTTT	few	TRBV5-4	TRBJ2-3	TRBD2
CASSPRQGYETQYF	TGTGCCAGCAGCCCCCGACAGGGGTACGAGACCCAGTACTTC	.	TRBV21-1	TRBJ2-5	.
CASSYSSRGATDTQYF	TGTGCCAGCAGTTACTCGTCGCGGGGGGCCACAGATACGCAGTATTTT	.	TRBV6-2/TRBV6-3	TRBJ2-3	TRBD2